This T cell receptor (beta chain) was recorded in a study of cytomegalovirus exposure and HLA in healthy donors. The overall study: The roughly 110 validation repertoires were reported in a later analysis to have been generated on the same platform as the roughly 700 first-cohort repertoires.

The repertoire was sequenced with immunoSEQ multiplex PCR; TCRdb's copy has only in-frame clones and lacks some. The table has 120,000 or so clones, about nine tenths seen once. The donors were in the roughly 130-subject validation cohort, distinct from the 666-subject first cohort. CDR1 is DFQATT and CDR2 is SNEGSKA in the germline V gene (reference sequence). This CDR3 comprises 11 residues. V was clipped by 6 bases and J by 9 bases; unmatched bases: 6. Sequencing was performed on PBMCs. The clonotype was recovered from a young man in good health and CMV-seropositive. The chain has TRBV20-1 and TRBJ2-3; 7 nucleotides align to TRBD1. The CDR3 loop reads CSAQRQGTQYF. The CDR3 DNA reads as TGCAGTGCCCAACGACAGGGAACGCAGTATTTT.